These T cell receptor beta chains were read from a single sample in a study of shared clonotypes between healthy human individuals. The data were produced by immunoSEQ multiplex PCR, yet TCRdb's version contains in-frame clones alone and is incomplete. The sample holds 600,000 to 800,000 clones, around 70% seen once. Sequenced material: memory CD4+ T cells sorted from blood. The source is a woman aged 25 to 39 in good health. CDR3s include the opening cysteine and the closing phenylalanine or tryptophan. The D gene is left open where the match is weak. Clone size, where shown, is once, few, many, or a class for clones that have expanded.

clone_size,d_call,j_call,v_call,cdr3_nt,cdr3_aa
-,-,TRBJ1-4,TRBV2,TGTGCCAGCATAGGACAGACGGCTAATGAAAAACTGTTTTTT,CASIGQTANEKLFF
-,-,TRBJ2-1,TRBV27,TGTGCCAGCAGACGTACTGCAGCCCAGGACAATGAGCAGTTCTTC,CASRRTAAQDNEQFF
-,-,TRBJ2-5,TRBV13,TGTGCCAGCAGCCTACTGACAGGCCCAGAGACCCAGTACTTC,CASSLLTGPETQYF
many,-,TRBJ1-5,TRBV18,TGTGCCAGCTCACCGACAATTAACAATCAGCCCCAGCATTTT,CASSPTINNQPQHF
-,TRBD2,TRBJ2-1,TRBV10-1,TGCGCCAGCAGCAATCATCAACCGGGACTAGCGGGACAAACCTACAATGAGCAGTTCTTC,CASSNHQPGLAGQTYNEQFF
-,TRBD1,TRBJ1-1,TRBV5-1,TGCGCCAGCAGCTTGGGCGACAGGGCAGGCACTGAAGCTTTCTTT,CASSLGDRAGTEAFF
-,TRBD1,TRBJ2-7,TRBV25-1,TGTGCCAGCAGTGCCTCCGGGACAGGGTCCTACGAGCAGTACTTC,CASSASGTGSYEQYF
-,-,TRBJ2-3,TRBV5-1,TGCGCCAGCAGGGACAGCTCAGATACGCAGTATTTT,CASRDSSDTQYF
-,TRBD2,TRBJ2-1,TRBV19,TGTGCCAGTAGTCCCCGGACTAGCGTTCGCAATGAGCAGTTCTTC,CASSPRTSVRNEQFF
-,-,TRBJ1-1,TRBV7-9,TGTGCCAGCAGCTCCGGGTCCCACCGAAACGAAGCTTTCTTT,CASSSGSHRNEAFF
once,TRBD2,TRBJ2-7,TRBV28,TGTGCCAGCAGTAACACGGGGGGATGGGACGAGCAGTACTTC,CASSNTGGWDEQYF
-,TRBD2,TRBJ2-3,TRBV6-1,TGTGCCAGCAGTGGACTAGCGGGAGTTCGCACAGATACGCAGTATTTT,CASSGLAGVRTDTQYF
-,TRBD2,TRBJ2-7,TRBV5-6,TGCGCCAGCAGCTTATCGGGAGGATACGAGCAGTACTTC,CASSLSGGYEQYF
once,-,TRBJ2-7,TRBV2,TGTGCCAGCAGTGAAGCAGCCGGCTACGAGCAGTACTTC,CASSEAAGYEQYF
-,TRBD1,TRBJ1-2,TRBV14,TGTGCCAGCAGCCAAGACTTGACAGGGAACTATGGCTACACCTTC,CASSQDLTGNYGYTF
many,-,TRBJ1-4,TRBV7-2,TGTGCCAGCAGCGAGACAGGTTTACAACTGTTTTTT,CASSETGLQLFF
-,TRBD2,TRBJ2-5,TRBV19,TGTGCCAGTGCGATAGCGGGAGTGGAGACCCAGTACTTC,CASAIAGVETQYF
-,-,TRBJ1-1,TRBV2,TGTGCCGGATCGGGTACGGGGATCCCTGAAGCTTTCTTT,CAGSGTGIPEAFF
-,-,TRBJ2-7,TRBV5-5,TGTGCCAGCACCGGATCGCCCTACGAGCAGTACTTC,CASTGSPYEQYF
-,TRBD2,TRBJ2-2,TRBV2,TGTGCCAGCAGTGGGCGGCTGGCGGGAGGGTTCGGGGAGCTGTTTTTT,CASSGRLAGGFGELFF
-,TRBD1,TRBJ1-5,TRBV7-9,TGTGCCAGCAGTCGGACAGGCGGTCAGCCCCAGCATTTT,CASSRTGGQPQHF
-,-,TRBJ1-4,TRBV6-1,TGTGCCAGCAGTGAAGTCGGCACTAATGAAAAACTGTTTTTT,CASSEVGTNEKLFF
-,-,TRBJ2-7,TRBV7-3,TGTGCCAGCAGCTCCGGGCCCTCTGGGGGAGAGCAGTACTTC,CASSSGPSGGEQYF
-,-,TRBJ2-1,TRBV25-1,TGTGCCAGCAGTGAAGAGAGGTACAATGAGCAGTTCTTC,CASSEERYNEQFF
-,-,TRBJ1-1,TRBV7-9,TGTGCCAGCAGCTTGAGTCATAACACTGAAGCTTTCTTT,CASSLSHNTEAFF
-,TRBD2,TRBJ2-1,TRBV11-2,TGTGCCAGCAGACAAGCGGGAACTGCCTACAATGAGCAGTTCTTC,CASRQAGTAYNEQFF
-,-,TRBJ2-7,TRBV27,TGTGCCAGCAGGAGACAGGACTCCTACGAGCAGTACTTC,CASRRQDSYEQYF
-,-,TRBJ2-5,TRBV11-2,TGTGCCAGCAGCTTTTCGGAACAAGAGACCCAGTACTTC,CASSFSEQETQYF
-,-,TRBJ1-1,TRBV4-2,TGTGCCAGCAGCCAAGACCGTTCCTCGCCTAACACTGAAGCTTTCTTT,CASSQDRSSPNTEAFF
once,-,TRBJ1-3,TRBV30,TGTGCCTGGAGTATGATCTCTGGAAACACCATATATTTT,CAWSMISGNTIYF
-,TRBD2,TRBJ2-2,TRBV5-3,TGTGCCAGAAGCTTGGTGGGACTAAATCGAGCGAACACCGGGGAGCTGTTTTTT,CARSLVGLNRANTGELFF
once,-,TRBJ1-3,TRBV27,TGTGCCAGCAAGGGGGGGCTCTCTGGAAACACCATATATTTT,CASKGGLSGNTIYF
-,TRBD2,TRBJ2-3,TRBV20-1,TGCAGTGCTAGATCTGGGAGGGCGCAGTATTTT,CSARSGRAQYF
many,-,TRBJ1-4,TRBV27,TGTGCCAGCAGTTTAATCGTGGGCGGTGAAAAACTGTTTTTT,CASSLIVGGEKLFF
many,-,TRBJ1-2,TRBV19,TGTGCCAGTATTGGCGCTAACTATGGCTACACCTTC,CASIGANYGYTF
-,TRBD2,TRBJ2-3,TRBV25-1,TGTGCCAGCAGTGAAAGAGACGGGAGGACCTTTAGCACAGATACGCAGTATTTT,CASSERDGRTFSTDTQYF
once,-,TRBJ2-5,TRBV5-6,TGTGCCAGCAGCTCATCAGGGGAGGAGACCCAGTACTTC,CASSSSGEETQYF
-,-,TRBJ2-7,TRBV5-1,TGCGCCAGCAGCCAACTAGGAGGAGCCTACGAGCAGTACTTC,CASSQLGGAYEQYF
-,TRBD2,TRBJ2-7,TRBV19,TGTGCCAGTAGGGACGGCGGGGGCTACGAGCAGTACTTC,CASRDGGGYEQYF
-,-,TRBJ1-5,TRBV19,TGTGCCAGTGGTCAGGGGACAAAGTGGAAACTGAGCAATCAGCCCCAGCATTTT,CASGQGTKWKLSNQPQHF
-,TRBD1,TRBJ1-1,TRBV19,TGTGCCAGTACCGCGACAGGGGGCACTGAAGCTTTCTTT,CASTATGGTEAFF
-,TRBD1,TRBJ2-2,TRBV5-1,TGCGCCAGCAGTTCAAACAGGGGGCCCGGGGAGCTGTTTTTT,CASSSNRGPGELFF
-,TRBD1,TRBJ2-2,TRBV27,TGTGCCAGCAGTTCGGGACAGACGGGAATTTGGACCGGGGAGCTGTTTTTT,CASSSGQTGIWTGELFF
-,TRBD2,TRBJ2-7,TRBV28,TGTGCCAGCAGTTTTAGGACGGGAGGCCCTAGCTACGAGCAGTACTTC,CASSFRTGGPSYEQYF
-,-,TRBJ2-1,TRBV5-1,TGCGCCAGCAGCTTGGCATCCGGATCCTACAATGAGCAGTTCTTC,CASSLASGSYNEQFF
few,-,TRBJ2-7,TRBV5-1,TGCGCCAGCAGCCCCCAATACGAGCAGTACTTC,CASSPQYEQYF
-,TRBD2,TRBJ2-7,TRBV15,TGTGCCACCAGCAGAGAACTAGCGGGGTACTACGAGCAGTACTTC,CATSRELAGYYEQYF
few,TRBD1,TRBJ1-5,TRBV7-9,TGTGCCAGCAGCTTGGGGACAGGGGTTCAGCCCCAGCATTTT,CASSLGTGVQPQHF
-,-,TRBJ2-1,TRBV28,TGTGCCAGCATGGTAGGCGGGACACAATTGACAAATGAGCAGTTCTTC,CASMVGGTQLTNEQFF